This T cell receptor beta chain was sequenced in a study of T cell changes during pregnancy in multiple sclerosis. The CDR3 length is 19 residues. Germline V lookup: CDR1 LGHNA, CDR2 YNFKEQ. Trimming removed 2 bases from V and 0 bases from J, with 17 bases in between. Profiling relied on immunoSEQ multiplex PCR, and the TCRdb table lists in-frame clones only, not all of them. The sample shows over 30,000 clones, 88% of them seen only once. The source of this sequence is a female donor with multiple sclerosis, enrolled in a pregnancy study. The V and J genes are TRBV4-2 and TRBJ2-6; TRBD2 is a possible D gene (5 bases). The sample here was CD4+ T cells from peripheral blood mononuclear cells, taken before pregnancy. CDR3 residues: CASSQFNLDDYSGANVLTF. The CDR3 DNA follows: TGTGCCAGCAGCCAATTTAATCTGGACGACTACTCTGGGGCCAACGTCCTGACTTTC.